The 11 T cell receptor beta chains given below trace back to one sample, sequenced in a study of shared clonotypes between healthy human individuals. Method: immunoSEQ multiplex PCR; TCRdb's copy keeps in-frame clones and lacks some. The sample has hundreds of thousands of clones; 90% to 96% are singletons. The sequenced sample was naive CD4+ T cells sorted from blood. The subset: CD45RA+ positively selected. The receptors were sampled from a woman aged 30 to 39 in good health.

The chain links TRBV7-9 to TRBJ2-7; D is perhaps TRBD1 (6 bases). The CDR3 sequence is 16 residues long. The V end was cut by 4 bases, the J end by 2 bases, with 18 bases between. Germline V lookup: CDR1 SEHNR, CDR2 FQNEAQ (reference sequence). The CDR3 DNA reads TGTGCCAGCAGCTCCCTGAGGCAGGGGCTCACCTACGAGCAGTACTTC. Its translation: CASSSLRQGLTYEQYF.

The chain recombines TRBV9 with TRBJ1-4; D is undetermined. This CDR3 has 13 residues. The germline gives CDR1 SGDLS, CDR2 YYNGEE. V was trimmed by 3 bases and J by 8 bases, leaving 11 bases between them. CDR3 sequence: CASSEGIGEKLFF. The CDR3 nucleotides are TGTGCCAGCAGCGAAGGGATCGGGGAAAAACTGTTTTTT.

A remark on this clone: The same CDR3 also results from other DNA sequences found in this sample. The CDR3 loop reads CASSFGGSSYNEQFF. The CDR3 coding sequence is TGTGCCAGCAGCTTCGGCGGGAGCTCCTACAATGAGCAGTTCTTC. The rearrangement links TRBV5-4 to TRBJ2-1; 7 bases map to TRBD2. V was pared by 2 bases and J by 0 bases, with 2 bases of the junction left unmatched. This CDR3 spans 15 amino acids. Germline-derived CDR1 and CDR2 are SGHNT and YYREEE (reference sequence).

The chain carries TRBV6-6 and TRBJ2-5, with D tentatively TRBD2 (6 bases). This CDR3 spans 15 amino acids. V dropped 1 base and J dropped 4 bases, with 13 bases sitting between them. CDR1 and CDR2 (germline): MNHNY, SVGAGI (reference sequence). Here the CDR3 reads CASSYLQAGLETQYF. For the CDR3, the DNA is TGTGCCAGCAGTTACTTGCAGGCGGGGCTAGAGACCCAGTACTTC.

The CDR3 coding sequence is TGTGCCACCAGCAGACCCGACACAGATACGCAGTATTTT. It specifies CATSRPDTDTQYF. The V gene is TRBV15, the J gene TRBJ2-3; D not resolved. The CDR3 has 13 residues. The germline V and J ends were trimmed by 2 bases and 2 bases, with 5 bases remaining between them. Germline CDR1 LNHNV, CDR2 YYDKDF (reference sequence).

The chain carries TRBV4-1 and TRBJ2-4; D not resolved. V was cut by 7 bases and J by 2 bases, with 9 bases left in between. CDR1 is MGHRA, CDR2 YSYEKL, per germline. The CDR3 contains 13 residues. CDR3 sequence (DNA): TGCGCCAGCACCGGCTCGTCCAAAAACATTCAGTACTTC. It codes for CASTGSSKNIQYF.

This rearrangement joins TRBV27 to TRBJ2-7, with D perhaps assigned TRBD1 or TRBD2 (8 bases each). This CDR3 is 16 amino acids long. Trimming shortened V by 6 bases and J by 3 bases, and 21 bases separated the two germline ends. In germline, CDR1 is MNHEY, CDR2 SMNVEV (reference sequence). The CDR3 DNA sequence: TGTGCCAGCAGGACAGGGGTACTAGCGGACAACTACGAGCAGTACTTC. This translates into CASRTGVLADNYEQYF.

This clone was detected many times. The chain joins TRBV19 to TRBJ2-5, with D perhaps TRBD2 (6 bases). Germline values: CDR1 LNHDA, CDR2 SQIVND (reference sequence). This CDR3 is built from 13 residues. Trimming pared 6 bases from V and 5 bases from J, leaving 13 bases between. The CDR3 DNA is TGTGCCAGTAGGGGAGGAAACGGGGAGACCCAGTACTTC. It codes for CASRGGNGETQYF.

The rearrangement uses TRBV5-1 and TRBJ2-5; the D gene is possibly TRBD1 (5 bases). Gene TRBJ2-7 matches the end of the DNA better, so the J call may be wrong. This CDR3 region has 14 residues. The germline gives CDR1 SGHRS, CDR2 YFSETQ. CDR3 protein: CASSLSDSSYEQYF. The CDR3 region has the DNA TGCGCCAGCAGCTTAAGCGACAGCTCCTACGAGCAGTACTTC.

In this sample, this clone turned up once. The gene calls are TRBV7-3 and TRBJ1-2; TRBD1 might be the D (6 bases). The CDR3 is 16 amino acids. V shed 5 bases and J shed 5 bases, with 21 bases lying between them. CDR1 and CDR2 from the germline V gene are SGHTA and FQGTGA. CDR3 residues: CASSPGVRGGGYGYTF. The CDR3 DNA is TGTGCCAGCAGCCCAGGGGTCAGGGGCGGAGGATATGGCTACACCTTC.

The chain has TRBV4-1 and TRBJ2-1; D unclear. The CDR3 loop spans 14 amino acids. CDR1 and CDR2 (germline): MGHRA, YSYEKL. Trimming pared 0 bases from V and 15 bases from J, leaving 18 bases between. CDR3 sequence reads: CASSQEILESTRFF. For the CDR3, the DNA is TGCGCCAGCAGCCAAGAGATTCTTGAGTCCACCCGGTTCTTC.